This T cell receptor (delta chain) was observed in a study of γδ T cells in repeated Plasmodium falciparum infection. Study-level points and caveats: Vgamma9/Vdelta2+ T cells showed a stable polyclonal repertoire with shared TCRgamma sequences.

Each sorted gammadelta sample had TRG and TRD chains sequenced. TCRdb used CATT to re-call clones from the multiplex PCR reads. This sample has approximately 53,000 delta-chain clones, with approximately 1.7% found just once. Trimming cost V 1 base and J 0 bases; bases outside gene matches: 20. Germline V gives CDR1 TSWWSYY, CDR2 QGS. The CDR3 is made up of 21 amino acids. This clone was recorded at least ten times. Its antigen is as yet unknown. Flow sorting of PBMC yielded separate Vgamma9/Vdelta2+ and Vdelta2-negative gammadelta T cell populations for bulk repertoire analysis. The genes are TRDV1 and TRDJ1; 7 nucleotides align to TRDD3. This clonotype originated in a pool of human donors (malaria-infected and uninfected, not separated). The material sequenced was gamma-delta T cells from blood. CDR3 protein: CALGERGIGGFPWAYTDKLIF. The CDR3 DNA sequence: TGTGCTCTTGGGGAACGTGGGATCGGGGGATTTCCCTGGGCGTACACCGATAAACTCATCTTT.